The clone carrying this TCR beta chain appeared a few times. The antigen remains undetermined. TCRdb passed the 5' RACE reads through MiXCR, listing each CDR3 protein once. The sample has just under 600,000 distinct CDR3 sequences; around an eighth are singletons. The data were taken from a study of T cells after yellow fever vaccination. This CDR3 is 15 amino acids long. The V gene lost 6 bases and the J gene lost 2 bases, with 15 bases spanning the gap. CDR1 MNHNS and CDR2 SASEGT come from the germline V gene. Whole-study findings and limits: Some clonotypes were seen in both the CD4 and the CD8 compartments. These made up a small share and likely arose from convergent recombination.

V and J are TRBV6-1 and TRBJ2-3; a weak D match, TRBD2 (7 bases). This sequence originates from a man between 25 and 39 years old who received the YFV17D yellow fever vaccine. This material consisted of PBMCs, taken on the day of the yellow fever booster vaccination. CDR3 bases: TGTGCCAGCAGGAAGGGGGGGTTCACCACAGATACGCAGTATTTT. It specifies CASRKGGFTTDTQYF.